This TCR beta chain appears in the sequencing data of a study of shared clonotypes between healthy human individuals. Study observations and caveats: The genetic and exposure-history diversity represented was limited by few donors. The generation probabilities recorded for non-shared clonotypes fell below those of clonotypes shared by all four donors.

The protocol was immunoSEQ multiplex PCR, while the TCRdb copy is restricted to in-frame clones and leaves out a portion. The sample has fewer than 1.4 million clones, more than 75% seen once. Worth noting for this clone: Its specificity is unknown.

This CDR3 contains 15 residues. Trimming stripped 2 bases from V and 1 base from J, with 12 bases between. Germline loops: CDR1 SQVTM, CDR2 ANQGSEA. The clonotype originates from a man younger than 35 in good health. Some clones in this sample may be carry-over from other donors' samples. Source material: memory CD4+ T cells from PBMCs. Indicated subset: CD45RA-negative fraction. The J gene is TRBJ2-1, the V gene TRBV29-1; weak D call: TRBD2 (6 bases). The CDR3, as DNA: TGCAGCGTTGAATACGCCGGGACTTCCTACAATGAGCAGTTCTTC. Amino acids: CSVEYAGTSYNEQFF.